This is a list of T cell receptor beta chains from one sample in a study of CD8+CD57+ T cells in acquired aplastic anemia. A single record per CDR3 protein comes from TCRdb applying MiXCR to the reads. The sample yields some 98,000 distinct CDR3 sequences, 55% to 80% seen once. The sample comprised sorted CD4+, CD8+, or CD8+CD57+ T cells (not recorded which) from PBMCs. These receptors all come from a human donor with aplastic anemia. Each CDR3 is given with its conserved first and last residue. A D gene is named only where the DNA matches it firmly. Clone size is shown for a subset of rows, as once, few, many or a class of expanded clone.

V gene	CDR3 length	D gene	J gene	clone size	CDR3 DNA	CDR3 protein
TRBV10-3	14	TRBD1	TRBJ1-5	-	TGTGCCAGCAGCCGAGGACAGGGAAATCAGCCCCAGCATTTT	CASSRGQGNQPQHF
TRBV6-1	12	-	TRBJ2-7	-	TGTGCCAGCATTAATCTGGGCTACGAGCAGTACTTC	CASINLGYEQYF
TRBV20-1	18	-	TRBJ2-3	-	TGCAGTGCTCCGGCAGCTGGAGGTGAAGGTGGGGGCACAGATACGCAGTATTTT	CSAPAAGGEGGGTDTQYF
TRBV7-6	15	TRBD2	TRBJ2-3	-	TGTGCCAGCTCGATCCGGGGGGAGGGAGTAGATACGCAGTATTTT	CASSIRGEGVDTQYF
TRBV6-1	13	-	TRBJ1-2	-	TGTGCCAGCAGACAGGGACCCCTCTATGGCTACACCTTC	CASRQGPLYGYTF
TRBV10-3	16	-	TRBJ1-2	few	TGTGCCATCAGTGACTCGTCACTGGGTGGAGGGGATGGCTACACCTTC	CAISDSSLGGGDGYTF
TRBV10-3	14	TRBD2	TRBJ2-2	-	TGTGCCATCGGGACTAGCGGGGGCACCGGGGAGCTGTTTTTT	CAIGTSGGTGELFF
TRBV19	18	-	TRBJ1-6	-	TGTGCCAGTAGTATCGTCCAGGGAGGTGTCGTACGGCGTTCACCCCTCCACTTT	CASSIVQGGVVRRSPLHF
TRBV15	14	-	TRBJ2-7	-	TGTGCCACCAGCAGAGCCCGTCATGGGTACGAGCAGTACTTC	CATSRARHGYEQYF
TRBV19	14	TRBD1	TRBJ1-2	-	TGTGCCAGTAGTATAACACAGGGGAACTATGGCTACACCTTC	CASSITQGNYGYTF
TRBV20-1	14	TRBD1	TRBJ2-7	-	TGCAGTGCTAGAGAACCGGGACAGGGCTACGAGCAGTACTTC	CSAREPGQGYEQYF
TRBV12-3/TRBV12-4	14	-	TRBJ1-4	-	TGTGCCAGCAGCCTCCGCATACGGAATGAAAAACTGTTTTTT	CASSLRIRNEKLFF
TRBV7-2	12	-	TRBJ2-3	few	TGTGCCAGCAGCTTAGTTAGAGATACGCAGTATTTT	CASSLVRDTQYF
TRBV20-1	13	-	TRBJ2-1	-	TGCAGTGCTTCCCGGTCGGGGTTCAGTGAGCAGTTCTTC	CSASRSGFSEQFF
TRBV20-1	12	-	TRBJ2-2	-	TGCAGTGCTAGGCCATTCAGCGGGGAGCTGTTTTTT	CSARPFSGELFF
TRBV25-1	17	TRBD1	TRBJ1-2	-	TGTGCCAGCAGTGGGTCGCTGGGGACAGGAGATAACTATGGCTACACCTTC	CASSGSLGTGDNYGYTF
TRBV29-1	13	-	TRBJ1-2	few	TGCAGCGTTGAGGATGAGGGCCTCGGCGGCTACACCTTC	CSVEDEGLGGYTF
TRBV7-9	14	TRBD2	TRBJ2-3	-	TGTGCCAGCAGCATAGCGGGGGGCCCAGATACGCAGTATTTT	CASSIAGGPDTQYF
TRBV7-9	11	-	TRBJ2-7	-	TGTGCCAGCAGTCGGCAGGATAGGCAGTACTTC	CASSRQDRQYF
TRBV14	13	TRBD2	TRBJ2-1	-	TGTGCCAGCAGCCAGGGTAGACTAGCAGAGCAGTTCTTC	CASSQGRLAEQFF
TRBV24-1	13	-	TRBJ1-5	-	TGTGCCACCAGTGGAGGGGGCAATCAGCCCCAGCATTTT	CATSGGGNQPQHF
TRBV12-3/TRBV12-4	15	TRBD2	TRBJ2-3	-	TGTGCCAGCAGTTTGGGGCTAGCGGGCACAGATACGCAGTATTTT	CASSLGLAGTDTQYF